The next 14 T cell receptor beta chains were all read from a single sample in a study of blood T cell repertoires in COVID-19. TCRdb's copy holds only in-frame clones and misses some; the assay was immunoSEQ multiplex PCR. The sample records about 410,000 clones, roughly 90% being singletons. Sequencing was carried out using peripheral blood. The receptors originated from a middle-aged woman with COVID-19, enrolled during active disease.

Here the CDR3 reads CASSLATAGGYNEQFF. For the CDR3, the DNA is TGTGCCAGCAGCTTAGCTACAGCGGGGGGTTACAATGAGCAGTTCTTC. This chain joins TRBV7-9 and TRBJ2-1, with 9 bases that match TRBD2. Per germline, CDR1 SEHNR and CDR2 FQNEAQ (reference sequence). V was clipped by 0 bases and J by 4 bases; unmatched bases: 4. CDR3 length: 16 amino acids.

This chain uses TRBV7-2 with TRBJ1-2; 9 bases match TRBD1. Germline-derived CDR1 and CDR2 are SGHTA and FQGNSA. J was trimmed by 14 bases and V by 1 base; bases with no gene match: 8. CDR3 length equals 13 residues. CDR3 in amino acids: CASSLDRDRERTF. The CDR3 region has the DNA TGTGCCAGCAGCTTAGATAGGGACAGGGAGAGGACCTTC.

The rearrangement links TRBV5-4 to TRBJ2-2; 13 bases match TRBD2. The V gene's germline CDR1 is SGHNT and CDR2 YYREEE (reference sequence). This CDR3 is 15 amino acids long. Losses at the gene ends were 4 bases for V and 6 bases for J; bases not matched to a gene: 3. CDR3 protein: CASSPGLAGPGELFF. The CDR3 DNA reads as TGTGCCAGCAGCCCGGGACTAGCGGGACCCGGGGAGCTGTTTTTT.

The CDR3 is CASWVPGQGAAYGYTF. The CDR3, as DNA: TGTGCCAGCTGGGTCCCGGGACAGGGGGCGGCCTATGGCTACACCTTC. The chain carries TRBV28 and TRBJ1-2, with TRBD1 identical over 12 bases. Germline V CDR1 and CDR2: MDHEN, SYDVKM. The junction had 11 bases not matched to a gene; V was cut back by 8 bases and J by 4 bases. The CDR3 loop spans 16 amino acids.

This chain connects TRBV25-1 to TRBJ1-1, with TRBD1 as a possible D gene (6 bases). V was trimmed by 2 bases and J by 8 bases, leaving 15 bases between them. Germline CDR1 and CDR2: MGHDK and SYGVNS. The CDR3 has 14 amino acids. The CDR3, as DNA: TGTGCCAGCAGTGAAATGGACAGAATCGGCGAAGCTTTCTTT. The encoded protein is CASSEMDRIGEAFF.

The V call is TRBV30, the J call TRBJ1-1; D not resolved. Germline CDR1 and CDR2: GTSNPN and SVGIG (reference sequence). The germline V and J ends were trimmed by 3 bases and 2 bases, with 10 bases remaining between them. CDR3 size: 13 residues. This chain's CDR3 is CAWSHNANTEAFF. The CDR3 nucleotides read TGTGCCTGGAGCCACAACGCCAACACTGAAGCTTTCTTT.

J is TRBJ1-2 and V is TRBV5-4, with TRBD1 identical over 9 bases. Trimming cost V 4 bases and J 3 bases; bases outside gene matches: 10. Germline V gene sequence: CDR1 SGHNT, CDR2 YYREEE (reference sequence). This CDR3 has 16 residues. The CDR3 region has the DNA TGTGCCAGCAGCCCTAAAAGGACAGGGGATGACTATGGCTACACCTTC. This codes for CASSPKRTGDDYGYTF.

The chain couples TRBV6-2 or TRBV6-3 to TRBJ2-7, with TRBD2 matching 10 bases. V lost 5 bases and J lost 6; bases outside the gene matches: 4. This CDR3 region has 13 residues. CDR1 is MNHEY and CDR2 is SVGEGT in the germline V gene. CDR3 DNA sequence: TGTGCCAGCAGTCAAGGGACTAGCGCCGAGCAGTACTTC. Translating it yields CASSQGTSAEQYF.

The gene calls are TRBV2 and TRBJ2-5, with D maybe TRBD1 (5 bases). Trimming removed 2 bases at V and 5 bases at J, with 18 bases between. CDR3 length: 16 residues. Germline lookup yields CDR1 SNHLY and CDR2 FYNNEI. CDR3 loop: CASSETLVQVGETQYF. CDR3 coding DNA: TGTGCCAGCAGTGAAACCCTGGTACAGGTAGGGGAGACCCAGTACTTC.

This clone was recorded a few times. CDR3 residues: CASSFSAGVNEQFF. As DNA, the CDR3 is TGTGCCAGCAGCTTCTCAGCGGGAGTCAATGAGCAGTTCTTC. V and J are TRBV7-9 and TRBJ2-1; 8 bases fit TRBD2. The CDR3 has 14 residues. V lost 3 bases and J lost 6; bases outside the gene matches: 4. Germline V gene lookup returns CDR1 SEHNR and CDR2 FQNEAQ (reference sequence).

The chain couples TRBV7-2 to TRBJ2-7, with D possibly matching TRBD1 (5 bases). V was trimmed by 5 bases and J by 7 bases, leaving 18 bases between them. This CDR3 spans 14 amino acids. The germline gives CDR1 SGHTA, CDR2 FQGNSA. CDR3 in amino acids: CASSPDSRPGEQYF. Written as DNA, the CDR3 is TGTGCCAGCAGCCCCGACTCGCGGCCAGGGGAGCAGTACTTC.

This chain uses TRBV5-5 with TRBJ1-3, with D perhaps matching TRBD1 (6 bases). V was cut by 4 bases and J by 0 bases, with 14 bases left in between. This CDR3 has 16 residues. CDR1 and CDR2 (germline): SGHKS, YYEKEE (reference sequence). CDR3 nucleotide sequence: TGTGCCAGCAGCCTCCTACAGGGCCTCTCTGGAAACACCATATATTTT. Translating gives CASSLLQGLSGNTIYF.

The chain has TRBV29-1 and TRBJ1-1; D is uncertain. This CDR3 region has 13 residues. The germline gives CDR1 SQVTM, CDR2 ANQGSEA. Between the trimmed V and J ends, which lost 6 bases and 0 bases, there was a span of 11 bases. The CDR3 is CSVSGLLNTEAFF. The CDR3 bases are TGCAGCGTCTCTGGACTCTTGAACACTGAAGCTTTCTTT.

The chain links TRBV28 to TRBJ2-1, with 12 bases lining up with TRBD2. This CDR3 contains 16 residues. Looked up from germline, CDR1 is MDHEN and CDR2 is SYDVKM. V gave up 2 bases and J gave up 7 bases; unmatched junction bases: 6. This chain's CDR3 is CASSLNLGTSGNEQFF. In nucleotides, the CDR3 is TGTGCCAGCAGTTTAAACTTAGGGACTAGCGGGAATGAGCAGTTCTTC. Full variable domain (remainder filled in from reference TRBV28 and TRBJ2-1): DVKVTQSSRYLVKRTGEKVFLECVQDMDHENMFWYRQDPGLGLRLIYFSYDVKMKEKGDIPEGYSVSREKKERFSLILESASTNQTSMYLCASSLNLGTSGNEQFFGPGTRLTVL.